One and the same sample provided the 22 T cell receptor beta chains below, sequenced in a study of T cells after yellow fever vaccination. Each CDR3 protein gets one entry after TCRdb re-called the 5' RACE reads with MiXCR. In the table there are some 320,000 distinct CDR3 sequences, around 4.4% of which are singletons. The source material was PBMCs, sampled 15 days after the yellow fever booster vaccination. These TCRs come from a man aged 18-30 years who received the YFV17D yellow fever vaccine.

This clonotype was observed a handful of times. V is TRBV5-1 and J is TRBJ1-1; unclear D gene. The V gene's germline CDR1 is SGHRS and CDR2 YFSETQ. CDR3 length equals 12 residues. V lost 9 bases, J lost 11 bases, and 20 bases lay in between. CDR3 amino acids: CATPYNRPGAFF. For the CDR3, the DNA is TGCGCCACCCCCTATAATCGGCCGGGGGCTTTCTTT.

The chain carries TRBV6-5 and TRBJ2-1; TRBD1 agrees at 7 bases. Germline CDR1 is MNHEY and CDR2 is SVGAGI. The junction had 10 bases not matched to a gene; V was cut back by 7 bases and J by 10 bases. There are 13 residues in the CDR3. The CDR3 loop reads CASTGQVLNEQFF. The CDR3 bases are TGTGCCAGCACAGGACAGGTCCTGAACGAGCAGTTCTTC.

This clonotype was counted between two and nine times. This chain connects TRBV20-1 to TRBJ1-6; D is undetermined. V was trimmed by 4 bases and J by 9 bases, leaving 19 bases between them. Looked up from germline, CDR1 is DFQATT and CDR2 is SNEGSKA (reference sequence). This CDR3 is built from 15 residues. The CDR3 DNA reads TGCAGTGCTAAGGGCGCTGGGATGTTTTCTTCACCCCTCCACTTT. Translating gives CSAKGAGMFSSPLHF.

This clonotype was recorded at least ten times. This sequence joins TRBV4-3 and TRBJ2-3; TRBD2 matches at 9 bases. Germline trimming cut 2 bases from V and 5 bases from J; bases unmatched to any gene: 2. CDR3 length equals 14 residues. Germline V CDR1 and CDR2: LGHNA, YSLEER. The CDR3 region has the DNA TGCGCCAGCAGCCAACAACTAGCGGGAGATACGCAGTATTTT. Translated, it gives CASSQQLAGDTQYF.

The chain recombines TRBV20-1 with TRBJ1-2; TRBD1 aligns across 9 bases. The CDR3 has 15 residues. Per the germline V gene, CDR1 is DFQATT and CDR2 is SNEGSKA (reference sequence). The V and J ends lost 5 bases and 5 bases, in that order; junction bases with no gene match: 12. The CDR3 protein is CSAPTGTGSRYGYTF. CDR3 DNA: TGCAGTGCTCCGACCGGGACAGGGTCGAGGTATGGCTACACCTTC.

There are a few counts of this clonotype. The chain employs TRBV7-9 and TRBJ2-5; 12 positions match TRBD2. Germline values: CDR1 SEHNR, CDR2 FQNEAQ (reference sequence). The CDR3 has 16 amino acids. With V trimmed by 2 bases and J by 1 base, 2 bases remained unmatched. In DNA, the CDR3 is TGTGCCAGCAGCTTAACTAGCGGGGGGTCCCAAGAGACCCAGTACTTC. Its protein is CASSLTSGGSQETQYF.

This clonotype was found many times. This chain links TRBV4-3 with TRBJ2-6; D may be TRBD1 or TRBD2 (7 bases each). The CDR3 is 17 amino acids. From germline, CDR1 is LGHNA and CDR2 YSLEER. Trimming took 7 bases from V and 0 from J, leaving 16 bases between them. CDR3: CASTRGDSSSGANVLTF. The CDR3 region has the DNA TGCGCCAGCACCCGGGGGGACAGCAGCTCTGGGGCCAACGTCCTGACTTTC.

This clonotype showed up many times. The CDR3 reads CSASPRTGELFF. The CDR3 DNA sequence: TGCAGTGCTAGCCCTCGGACCGGGGAGCTGTTTTTT. The chain couples TRBV20-1 to TRBJ2-2; D ambiguous. In germline, CDR1 is DFQATT, CDR2 SNEGSKA (reference sequence). CDR3 length equals 12 residues. Trimming left V 3 bases short and J 5 bases short, with 7 bases between.

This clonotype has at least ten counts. For the CDR3, the DNA is TGCGCCAGCAGTTCGACAGGGAACACCGGGGAGCTGTTTTTT. Its protein is CASSSTGNTGELFF. The V call is TRBV10-1, the J call TRBJ2-2; tentatively, D is TRBD1 (6 bases). The CDR3 has 14 residues. CDR1 is WNHNN and CDR2 is SYGVQD in the germline V gene (reference sequence). V dropped 5 bases and J dropped 1 base, with 8 bases sitting between them.

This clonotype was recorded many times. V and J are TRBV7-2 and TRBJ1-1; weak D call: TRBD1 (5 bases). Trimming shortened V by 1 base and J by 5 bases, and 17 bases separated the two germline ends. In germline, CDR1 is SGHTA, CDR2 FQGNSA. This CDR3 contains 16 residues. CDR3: CASSLVFRAGSTEAFF. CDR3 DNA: TGTGCCAGCAGCTTAGTTTTCAGGGCAGGGAGTACTGAAGCTTTCTTT.

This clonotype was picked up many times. DNA for the CDR3: TGTGCCAGCAGTTTAGGGACGGAGACCCAGTACTTC. Translation gives CASSLGTETQYF. V gene TRBV6-5 combines with J gene TRBJ2-5; the D call may be TRBD1 or TRBD2 (5 bases each). V was trimmed by 4 bases and J by 5 bases, leaving 8 bases between them. The V gene's germline CDR1 is MNHEY and CDR2 SVGAGI. The CDR3 is 12 residues long.

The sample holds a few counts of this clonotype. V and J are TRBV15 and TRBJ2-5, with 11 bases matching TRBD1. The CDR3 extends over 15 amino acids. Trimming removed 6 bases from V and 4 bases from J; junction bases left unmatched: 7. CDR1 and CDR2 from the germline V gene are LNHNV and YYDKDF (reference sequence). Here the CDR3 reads CATRPRDRGLETQYF. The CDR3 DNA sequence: TGTGCCACCAGACCCCGGGACAGGGGGTTAGAGACCCAGTACTTC.

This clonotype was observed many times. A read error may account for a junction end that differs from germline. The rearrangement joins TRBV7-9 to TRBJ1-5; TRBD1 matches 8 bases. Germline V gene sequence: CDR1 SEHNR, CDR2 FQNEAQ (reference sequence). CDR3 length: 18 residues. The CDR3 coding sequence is TGTGCCGGCAGCTCTGTCCCCAGGGGGCAACGGAGCAATCAGCCCCAGCATTTT. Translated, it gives CAGSSVPRGQRSNQPQHF.

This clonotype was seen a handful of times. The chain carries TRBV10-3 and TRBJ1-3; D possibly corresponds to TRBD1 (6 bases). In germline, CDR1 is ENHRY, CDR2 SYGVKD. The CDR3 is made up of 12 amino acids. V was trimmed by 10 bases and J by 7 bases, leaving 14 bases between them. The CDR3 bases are TGTGCCACCACAGGGCAAGCTAACACCATATATTTT. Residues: CATTGQANTIYF.

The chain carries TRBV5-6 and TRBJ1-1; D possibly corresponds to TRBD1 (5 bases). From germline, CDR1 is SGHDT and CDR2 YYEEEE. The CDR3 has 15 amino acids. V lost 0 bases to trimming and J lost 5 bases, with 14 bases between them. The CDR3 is CASSLGAGAGTEAFF. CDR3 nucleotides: TGTGCCAGCAGCTTGGGGGCCGGGGCAGGGACTGAAGCTTTCTTT.

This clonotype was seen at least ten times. CDR3 DNA: TGCAGTGCTAGAAGGCGGGCCTACAATGAGCAGTTCTTC. It is translated as CSARRRAYNEQFF. The V gene is TRBV20-1, the J gene TRBJ2-1; D possibly corresponds to TRBD2 (5 bases). The V gene's germline CDR1 is DFQATT and CDR2 SNEGSKA (reference sequence). The CDR3 has 13 amino acids. V shed 2 bases and J shed 2 bases, with 7 bases lying between them.

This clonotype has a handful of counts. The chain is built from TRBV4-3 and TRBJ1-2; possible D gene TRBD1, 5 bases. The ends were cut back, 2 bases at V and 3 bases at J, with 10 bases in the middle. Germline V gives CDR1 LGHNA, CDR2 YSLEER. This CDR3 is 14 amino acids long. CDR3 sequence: CASSQSLGDYGYTF. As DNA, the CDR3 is TGCGCCAGCAGCCAATCACTGGGGGACTATGGCTACACCTTC.

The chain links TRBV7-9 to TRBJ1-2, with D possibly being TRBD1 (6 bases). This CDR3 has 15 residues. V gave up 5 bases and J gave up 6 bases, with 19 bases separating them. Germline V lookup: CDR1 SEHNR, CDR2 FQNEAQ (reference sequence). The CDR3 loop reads CASSLGGGPLNGYTF. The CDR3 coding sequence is TGTGCCAGCAGCCTCGGCGGGGGGCCCTTGAATGGCTACACCTTC.

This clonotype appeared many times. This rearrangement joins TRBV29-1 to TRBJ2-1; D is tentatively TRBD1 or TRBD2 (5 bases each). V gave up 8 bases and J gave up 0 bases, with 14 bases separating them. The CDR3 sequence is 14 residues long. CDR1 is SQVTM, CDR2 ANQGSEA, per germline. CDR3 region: CSSRDRNSYNEQFF. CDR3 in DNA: TGCAGCTCCCGGGACCGAAACTCCTACAATGAGCAGTTCTTC.

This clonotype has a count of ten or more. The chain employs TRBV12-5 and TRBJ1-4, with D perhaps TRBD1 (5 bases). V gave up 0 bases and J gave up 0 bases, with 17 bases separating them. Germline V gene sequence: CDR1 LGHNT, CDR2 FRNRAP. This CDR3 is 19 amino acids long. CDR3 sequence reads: CASGLVLYRSPSTNEKLFF. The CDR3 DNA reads TGTGCTAGTGGTTTGGTACTCTACAGGTCCCCCTCAACTAATGAAAAACTGTTTTTT.

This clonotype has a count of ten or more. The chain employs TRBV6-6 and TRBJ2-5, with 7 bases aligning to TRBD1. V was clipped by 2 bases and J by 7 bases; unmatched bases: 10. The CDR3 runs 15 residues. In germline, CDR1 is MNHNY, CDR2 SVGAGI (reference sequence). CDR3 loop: CASSYPQGSWGTQYF. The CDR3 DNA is TGTGCCAGCAGTTACCCACAGGGGTCTTGGGGGACCCAGTACTTC.

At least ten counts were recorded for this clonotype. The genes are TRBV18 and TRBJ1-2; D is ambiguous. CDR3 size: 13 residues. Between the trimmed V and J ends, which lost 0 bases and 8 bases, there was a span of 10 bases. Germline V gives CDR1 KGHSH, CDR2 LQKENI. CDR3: CASSPPGVEGYTF. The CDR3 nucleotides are TGTGCCAGCTCACCACCGGGAGTGGAGGGCTACACCTTC. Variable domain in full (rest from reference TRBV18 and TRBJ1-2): NAGVMQNPRHLVRRRGQEARLRCSPMKGHSHVYWYRQLPEEGLKFMVYLQKENIIDESGMPKERFSAEFPKEGPSILRIQQVVRGDSAAYFCASSPPGVEGYTFGSGTRLTVV.